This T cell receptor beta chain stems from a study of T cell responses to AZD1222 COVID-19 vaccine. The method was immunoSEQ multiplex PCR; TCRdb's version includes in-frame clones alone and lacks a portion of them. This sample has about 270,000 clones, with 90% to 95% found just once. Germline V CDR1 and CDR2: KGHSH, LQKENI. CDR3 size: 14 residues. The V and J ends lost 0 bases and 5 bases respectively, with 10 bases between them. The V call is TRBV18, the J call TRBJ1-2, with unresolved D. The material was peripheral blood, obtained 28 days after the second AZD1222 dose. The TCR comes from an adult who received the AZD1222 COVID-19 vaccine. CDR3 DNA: TGTGCCAGCTCACCACCAGGCGTGCCTTATGGCTACACCTTC. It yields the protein CASSPPGVPYGYTF. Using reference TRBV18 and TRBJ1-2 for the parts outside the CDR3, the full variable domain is NAGVMQNPRHLVRRRGQEARLRCSPMKGHSHVYWYRQLPEEGLKFMVYLQKENIIDESGMPKERFSAEFPKEGPSILRIQQVVRGDSAAYFCASSPPGVPYGYTFGSGTRLTVV.